This entry is about one TCR beta chain. V was cut by 1 base and J by 4 bases, with 19 bases left in between. The CDR3 totals 18 residues. Germline lookup yields CDR1 LGHNA and CDR2 YNFKEQ. This sample was included in a study of blood T cell repertoires in COVID-19. Study information: COVID-19 samples collected from the United States, Italy and Spain covered acute and convalescent phases. Nucleic acid was either cDNA or gDNA, and it came from T cells, B-cell-depleted T cells, or PBMCs.

In the original processing: Nucleated cell number was recorded as an estimate derived from reference gene primer amplification. Profiled with immunoSEQ multiplex PCR; TCRdb holds only in-frame clones, not every one. The V and J calls and clone size are taken from that table; D and trimming were inferred from the DNA. The data contain roughly 150,000 clones, approximately 87% of them singletons. This chain joins TRBV4-2 and TRBJ2-2, with a weak D call TRBD1 (6 bases). The clonotype comes from a woman in her 70s with acute or convalescent COVID-19. The specimen sequenced was peripheral blood. CDR3 loop: CASSQAPSSGRGTGELFF. The CDR3 DNA is TGTGCCAGCAGCCAAGCTCCCTCATCAGGCAGGGGCACCGGGGAGCTGTTTTTT.